This T cell receptor (beta chain) was identified in a study of blood T cell repertoires in COVID-19 (dated by TCRdb to 2018 to 2020). Notes on the research overall: Collaborator samples came from the United States, Italy and Spain and covered acute and convalescent phases of COVID-19. The dataset comprised deeply sampled blood TCRbeta repertoires from subjects exposed to, actively infected with, or recovered from COVID-19. The repertoires were made available in a free public database intended to serve as a resource for research on the immune response to SARS-CoV-2. Where HLA class I and class II types were available, the types were taken from metadata supplied by the sample provider, not from assay-based typing. A de-identified subject ID, COVID-19 status, age in years and sex were almost always included in the sample metadata. Samples came from the ongoing ImmuneRACE study (first 160 participants) plus 1,254 subjects from 6 global collaborators. The material from the prospective study consisted of cDNA or gDNA derived from T cells, B-cell-depleted T cells, or PBMCs.

A note on this clone: Its antigen has not been determined. No base quality information exists; no much larger clone differs at one position.

CDR1 PRHDT and CDR2 FYEKMQ were looked up in the germline V gene (reference sequence). The CDR3 sequence holds 14 residues, the cysteine and phenylalanine included. Only the CDR3 portion is preserved as DNA: 42 bases, with reading frame beginning at the first base. V trim: 4 bases; J trim: 6 bases; unmatched bases: 7. General conclusions and limits of the study: Clinical and demographic metadata were provided uncurated, with the amount varying by source and participant.

One collaborating source in Seattle enrolled patients while the patients were actively infected and followed the patients over time throughout the course of disease. Collaborating institutions collected whole blood in K2EDTA tubes following their own protocols. Collaborator samples were shipped for TCRbeta analysis as frozen whole blood, isolated PBMCs, or DNA extracted from either sample type. TCRbeta CDR3 regions were amplified from genomic DNA using the immunoSEQ Assay, a bias-controlled multiplex PCR. The study's own analysis went as follows. Nucleated cell counts per sample were estimated from amplification of reference gene primers within the assay. Sequence reads were collapsed and filtered to measure the absolute abundance of every unique TCRbeta CDR3 rearrangement. For each sample, productive Simpson clonality was calculated as the square root of Simpson's diversity index across productive rearrangements. Imported from immuneACCESS, the table was reduced by TCRdb to in-frame sequences with V and J called. These copies leave out some clones; in studies compared against another copy, an unresolved V gene accounts for under half, and the cause of the remainder is not known. V, J and clone size are taken as reported in that table, and D and trimming were inferred from the DNA itself. The sample table lists tens of thousands of clones, roughly nine tenths of them with a count of one. The ten largest clones take up around two fifths of the sample.

This sequence uses TRBV13 and TRBJ2-3, with TRBD1 identical over 7 junction bases. The specimen was peripheral blood. This sequence was found in a woman aged 55-70 years with COVID-19, enrolled during active disease. The encoded CDR3 is CASSWGRGMDTQYF. The DNA sequence is as follows: TGTGCCAGCAGCTGGGGCAGGGGGATGGATACGCAGTATTTT.